This T cell receptor beta chain was retrieved from a study of spatial heterogeneity in lung cancer. Study information: Detection consistently yielded more beta chains than alpha chains. In the raw reads, each unique TCR and UMI combination was present more than ten times on average.

Looked up from germline, CDR1 is DFQATT and CDR2 is SNEGSKA (reference sequence). V was shortened by 6 bases and J by 7 bases, with 19 bases between the two germline ends. There are 14 residues in the CDR3. In this sample, this clonotype turned up many times. This beta chain lies outside the target of a library built for alpha chains; its clone size means little. The library protocol tagged each TCR cDNA with a unique molecular identifier. TCRdb passed the 5' RACE reads through MiXCR, listing each CDR3 protein once. Among about 13,000 distinct CDR3 sequences listed, approximately 5% were seen once. Time point in this sample: sample taken at primary tumor resection. Unsorted whole RNA from tumor, nontumor lung or frozen PBMC underwent sequencing. The donors, more than 55 patients with untreated early-stage non-small cell lung cancer, provided the samples.

The sequencing here drew on lung tumor tissue, taken at surgery. The sequence came from a human donor with early-stage non-small cell lung cancer. This chain uses TRBV20-1 with TRBJ2-1, with D tentatively TRBD1 (5 bases). CDR3 region: CSAQRPRVGNEQFF. The CDR3 DNA reads as TGCAGTGCCCAGAGGCCCAGGGTAGGTAATGAGCAGTTCTTC.